Listed here are 27 T cell receptor beta chains from one sample, sequenced in a study of blood T cell repertoires in COVID-19. The repertoire was sequenced with immunoSEQ multiplex PCR; TCRdb's copy has only in-frame clones and lacks some. This sample has over 250,000 clones, with around 90% found just once. The sample consisted of peripheral blood. The receptors here all came from a man aged 50 to 59 with acute or convalescent COVID-19.

This clone was seen only a few times. The chain is built from TRBV4-1 and TRBJ1-3, with D possibly being TRBD1 (6 bases). V lost 4 bases and J lost 4, with 14 bases in between. This CDR3 contains 15 residues. Germline CDR1 reads MGHRA; CDR2 reads YSYEKL. CDR3 sequence: CASSPVGQKGNTIYF. In nucleotides, the CDR3 is TGCGCCAGCAGCCCTGTAGGACAGAAAGGAAACACCATATATTTT.

This rearrangement joins TRBV20-1 to TRBJ1-2; 8 positions agree with TRBD1. Germline CDR1 reads DFQATT; CDR2 reads SNEGSKA (reference sequence). V dropped 3 bases and J dropped 8; count of bases not matched to a gene: 8. The length of the CDR3 is 13 residues. In DNA, the CDR3 is TGCAGTGCTAGTTCCGACAGGGGCCTAGGCTACACCTTC. Protein product: CSASSDRGLGYTF.

The chain has TRBV10-3 and TRBJ1-2; no firm D call. The CDR3 sequence is 17 residues long. The V end lost 0 bases, the J end lost 11 bases, and 25 bases lay between the germline ends. The germline V gene has CDR1 ENHRY and CDR2 SYGVKD. The CDR3 here is CAISESLPGVSRTVYTF. In DNA form, the CDR3 reads TGTGCCATCAGTGAGTCTCTCCCCGGGGTCTCACGGACGGTATACACCTTC.

V is TRBV18 and J is TRBJ2-7; no reliable D call. CDR1 is KGHSH and CDR2 is LQKENI in the germline V gene. The V end was cut by 4 bases, the J end by 0 bases, with 16 bases between. CDR3 length: 16 residues. CDR3: CASSRSGTEISYEQYF. DNA of the CDR3: TGTGCCAGCTCACGCTCCGGCACGGAGATCTCCTACGAGCAGTACTTC.

The rearrangement joins TRBV29-1 to TRBJ1-3; a possible D gene is TRBD1 (6 bases). Germline V gene sequence: CDR1 SQVTM, CDR2 ANQGSEA. Trimming removed 6 bases at V and 0 bases at J, with 9 bases between. This CDR3 has 13 residues. CDR3 sequence reads: CSVPTGSGNTIYF. CDR3 bases: TGCAGCGTCCCGACAGGCTCTGGAAACACCATATATTTT.

V gene TRBV6-1 combines with J gene TRBJ2-1; 8 nucleotides agree with TRBD1. Germline assignment: CDR1 MNHNS and CDR2 SASEGT. V dropped 3 bases and J dropped 4; count of bases not matched to a gene: 5. The CDR3 is 15 residues long. The CDR3 sequence is CASSDHTGGYNEQFF. Written as DNA, the CDR3 is TGTGCCAGCAGTGATCACACAGGGGGTTACAATGAGCAGTTCTTC.

J is TRBJ2-5 and V is TRBV5-4, with 11 bases aligning to TRBD1. Trimming cost V 7 bases and J 5 bases; bases outside gene matches: 10. Per the germline V gene, CDR1 is SGHNT and CDR2 is YYREEE (reference sequence). CDR3 size: 15 residues. CDR3 nucleotides: TGTGCCAGCTATTCCGGGACAGGGGGGTTGGAGACCCAGTACTTC. Its protein is CASYSGTGGLETQYF.

V is TRBV5-5 and J is TRBJ2-3; 8 bases map to TRBD2. Germline V gene data show CDR1 as SGHKS and CDR2 as YYEKEE (reference sequence). The CDR3 spans 17 residues. The junction had 10 bases not matched to a gene; V was cut back by 0 bases and J by 4 bases. The CDR3 region has the DNA TGTGCCAGCAGCTTGGAACCGGGACTCGGGGGGGCAGATACGCAGTATTTT. Residues: CASSLEPGLGGADTQYF.

This rearrangement joins TRBV30 to TRBJ2-7, with 8 bases aligning to TRBD1. The junction had 3 bases not matched to a gene; V was cut back by 2 bases and J by 3 bases. Germline values: CDR1 GTSNPN, CDR2 SVGIG (reference sequence). The CDR3 covers 13 residues. The CDR3 here is CAWSIQGGYEQYF. CDR3 nucleotide sequence: TGTGCCTGGAGTATACAGGGGGGCTACGAGCAGTACTTC.

The rearrangement joins TRBV19 to TRBJ2-1; 7 bases map to TRBD2. The CDR3 is 16 amino acids. In germline, CDR1 is LNHDA, CDR2 SQIVND (reference sequence). V lost 1 base and J lost 7; bases outside the gene matches: 10. CDR3 sequence reads: CASSIVGGGWGNEQFF. DNA of the CDR3: TGTGCCAGTAGTATAGTTGGCGGGGGTTGGGGGAATGAGCAGTTCTTC.

This sequence joins TRBV18 and TRBJ2-7; weak D call: TRBD1 (6 bases). V shed 5 bases and J shed 9 bases, with 17 bases lying between them. The germline CDR1 and CDR2 sequences are KGHSH and LQKENI. The CDR3 has 13 amino acids. Here the CDR3 DNA reads TGTGCCAGCTCAGCAGACAGGCCCTATGGGCAGTACTTC. It encodes CASSADRPYGQYF.

The chain employs TRBV2 and TRBJ1-2, with 8 positions matching TRBD1. The CDR3 loop spans 12 amino acids. V lost 5 bases to trimming and J lost 7 bases; unmatched junction nucleotides: 3. Germline V gene lookup returns CDR1 SNHLY and CDR2 FYNNEI. CDR3 nucleotide sequence: TGTGCCAGCAGTTCTGACAGGGGTGGCTACACCTTC. It specifies CASSSDRGGYTF. Combining the CDR3 with reference TRBV2 and TRBJ1-2 gives the whole variable domain EPEVTQTPSHQVTQMGQEVILRCVPISNHLYFYWYRQILGQKVEFLVSFYNNEISEKSEIFDDQFSVERPDGSNFTLKIRSTKLEDSAMYFCASSSDRGGYTFGSGTRLTVV.

The chain is built from TRBV2 and TRBJ2-3; 9 nucleotides line up with TRBD2. V shed 7 bases, J shed 1 base, and the junction held 9 bases outside the gene matches. Germline CDR1 reads SNHLY; CDR2 reads FYNNEI. The CDR3 has 16 amino acids. CDR3 DNA: TGTGCCAGCAAGCTCCGAGCGGGGGGAGGCACAGATACGCAGTATTTT. As protein: CASKLRAGGGTDTQYF.

This chain connects TRBV6-1 to TRBJ2-7, with 11 bases identical to TRBD2. Per the germline V gene, CDR1 is MNHNS and CDR2 is SASEGT. J lost 4 bases, V lost 2 bases, and 7 bases had no gene match. CDR3 length: 16 residues. The CDR3 DNA reads TGTGCCAGCAGTGAAAGGGTATCTAGCGGGGGGTACGAGCAGTACTTC. It translates to CASSERVSSGGYEQYF.

The chain links TRBV5-4 to TRBJ2-7, with TRBD1 identical over 8 bases. Germline assignment: CDR1 SGHNT and CDR2 YYREEE (reference sequence). J was trimmed by 7 bases and V by 4 bases; bases with no gene match: 16. The CDR3 totals 16 residues. In DNA, the CDR3 is TGTGCCAGCAGCCCTGACCCGAGACAGGGGTTCAGGGAGCAGTACTTC. This codes for CASSPDPRQGFREQYF.

This rearrangement joins TRBV7-9 to TRBJ1-1; D call uncertain. Per germline, CDR1 SEHNR and CDR2 FQNEAQ (reference sequence). The ends were cut back, 1 base at V and 8 bases at J, with 14 bases in the middle. The CDR3 has 14 amino acids. DNA for the CDR3: TGTGCCAGCAGCTTAGTTGGGCCAAGTGTAGAAGCTTTCTTT. As protein: CASSLVGPSVEAFF. Supplemented by reference TRBV7-9 and TRBJ1-1, the full variable domain reads DTGVSQNPRHKITKRGQNVTFRCDPISEHNRLYWYRQTLGQGPEFLTYFQNEAQLEKSRLLSDRFSAERPKGSFSTLEIQRTEQGDSAMYLCASSLVGPSVEAFFGQGTRLTVV.

The chain is built from TRBV18 and TRBJ2-3; a possible D gene is TRBD2 (5 bases). This CDR3 region has 16 residues. V was clipped by 2 bases and J by 4 bases, with 16 bases between them. Germline V gives CDR1 KGHSH, CDR2 LQKENI. The CDR3: CASSPSSPSSADTQYF. CDR3 DNA: TGTGCCAGCTCACCATCATCCCCGAGTAGCGCAGATACGCAGTATTTT.

This clone occurred a few times. The rearrangement uses TRBV5-1 and TRBJ2-1, with 8 nucleotides matching TRBD1. Germline CDR1 reads SGHRS; CDR2 reads YFSETQ. V dropped 5 bases and J dropped 8; count of bases not matched to a gene: 9. The CDR3 runs to 14 residues. The CDR3 nucleotides read TGCGCCAGCAGGGAGGACAGGGTAGTACATGAGCAGTTCTTC. Its translation is CASREDRVVHEQFF.

This clone has just one count. The chain links TRBV3-1 (or the pseudogene TRBV3-2) to TRBJ2-2, with 9 bases that match TRBD2. CDR3 length equals 16 residues. Germline lookup yields CDR1 LGHDT and CDR2 YNNKEL (reference sequence). The J segment lost 7 bases and the V segment lost 1 base, leaving 7 bases of the junction unmatched. The CDR3 loop is CASSQGGRGSGGELFF. CDR3 DNA sequence: TGTGCCAGCAGCCAAGGCGGGAGGGGGTCGGGCGGGGAGCTGTTTTTT.

V gene TRBV12-3 or TRBV12-4 combines with J gene TRBJ2-1; D remains unclear. The CDR3 consists of 13 residues. V dropped 5 bases and J dropped 4 bases, with 9 bases sitting between them. The CDR3 sequence: CASSPHQYNEQFF. The CDR3 DNA follows: TGTGCCAGCAGTCCCCATCAATACAATGAGCAGTTCTTC.

This clone was observed a handful of times. In nucleotides, the CDR3 is TGTGCCACCCGTCACCCGGGAGGGACCGGGGAGCTGTTTTTT. This encodes CATRHPGGTGELFF. The chain couples TRBV10-3 to TRBJ2-2; 8 bases line up with TRBD2. The CDR3 length is 14 residues. Germline CDR1 ENHRY, CDR2 SYGVKD. J gave up 5 bases and V 10 bases, and 9 bases lay outside the gene matches.

This chain uses TRBV14 with TRBJ2-3; 10 positions match TRBD2. Germline assignment: CDR1 SGHDN and CDR2 FVKESK. V was clipped by 0 bases and J by 2 bases; unmatched bases: 11. The CDR3 extends over 19 amino acids. For the CDR3, the DNA is TGTGCCAGCAGCCAAGATGCGCTAGCGGGGGCCCATTACACAGATACGCAGTATTTT. Translated, it gives CASSQDALAGAHYTDTQYF.

The chain couples TRBV7-3 to TRBJ2-3; no clear D gene. The germline V and J ends were trimmed by 4 bases and 3 bases, with 11 bases remaining between them. In germline, CDR1 is SGHTA, CDR2 FQGTGA. The CDR3 is made up of 14 amino acids. CDR3 protein: CASSSSRRTDTQYF. The CDR3 DNA follows: TGTGCCAGCAGCTCCTCCCGGAGAACAGATACGCAGTATTTT.

This chain links TRBV29-1 with TRBJ1-1; D is possibly TRBD1 (6 bases). Trimming shortened V by 4 bases and J by 7 bases, and 22 bases separated the two germline ends. Germline CDR1 is SQVTM and CDR2 is ANQGSEA. The CDR3 runs to 15 residues. In DNA, the CDR3 is TGCAGCGTTGTGGGGGGGCGGGACGTCCTGGGTGAAGCTTTCTTT. Translation: CSVVGGRDVLGEAFF.

This rearrangement joins TRBV19 to TRBJ1-2; maybe TRBD1 (6 bases). CDR3 length: 15 amino acids. Germline assignment: CDR1 LNHDA and CDR2 SQIVND (reference sequence). Trimming pared 6 bases from V and 4 bases from J, leaving 18 bases between. The DNA of the CDR3 is TGTGCCAGTAGCGCCCTCCTACAGGGTGGCTATGGCTACACCTTC. Residues: CASSALLQGGYGYTF.

The chain employs TRBV3-1 (or the pseudogene TRBV3-2) and TRBJ2-7, with D perhaps TRBD2 (6 bases). Germline V lookup: CDR1 LGHDT, CDR2 YNNKEL (reference sequence). Trimming pared 6 bases from V and 6 bases from J, leaving 15 bases between. There are 13 residues in the CDR3. DNA of the CDR3: TGTGCCAGCAGGATCGGGAGTCTAGGCGAGCAGTACTTC. Protein: CASRIGSLGEQYF.

In regard to this clone: The same CDR3 can be traced to other DNA sequences in this sample. This chain links TRBV6-6 with TRBJ1-2, with 8 bases identical to TRBD1. CDR3 length: 14 residues. With 4 bases clipped from V and 2 bases from J, the junction kept 3 bases outside the gene matches. Per germline, CDR1 MNHNY and CDR2 SVGAGI (reference sequence). As DNA, the CDR3 is TGTGCCAGCAGTTCGAGGACAGGGAACTATGGCTACACCTTC. Protein: CASSSRTGNYGYTF.